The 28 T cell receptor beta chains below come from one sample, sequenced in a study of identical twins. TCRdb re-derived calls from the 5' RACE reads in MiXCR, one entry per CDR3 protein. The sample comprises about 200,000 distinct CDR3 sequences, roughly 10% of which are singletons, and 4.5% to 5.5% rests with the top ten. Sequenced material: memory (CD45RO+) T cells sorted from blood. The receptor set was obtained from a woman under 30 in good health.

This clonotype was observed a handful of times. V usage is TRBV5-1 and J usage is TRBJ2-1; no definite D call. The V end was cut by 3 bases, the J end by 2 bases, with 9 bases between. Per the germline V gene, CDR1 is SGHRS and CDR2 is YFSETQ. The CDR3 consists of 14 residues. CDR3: CASSSNPTYNEQFF. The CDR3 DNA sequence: TGCGCCAGCAGCTCGAACCCAACCTACAATGAGCAGTTCTTC. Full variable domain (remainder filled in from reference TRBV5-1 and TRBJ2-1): KAGVTQTPRYLIKTRGQQVTLSCSPISGHRSVSWYQQTPGQGLQFLFEYFSETQRNKGNFPGRFSGRQFSNSRSEMNVSTLELGDSALYLCASSSNPTYNEQFFGPGTRLTVL.

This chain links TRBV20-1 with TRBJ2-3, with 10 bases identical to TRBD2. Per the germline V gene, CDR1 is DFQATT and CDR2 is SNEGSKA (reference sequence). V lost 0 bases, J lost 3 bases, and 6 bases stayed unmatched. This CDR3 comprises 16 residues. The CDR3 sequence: CSARDRSGRVTDTQYF. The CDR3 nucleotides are TGCAGTGCTAGAGATCGCAGCGGGAGGGTTACAGATACGCAGTATTTT.

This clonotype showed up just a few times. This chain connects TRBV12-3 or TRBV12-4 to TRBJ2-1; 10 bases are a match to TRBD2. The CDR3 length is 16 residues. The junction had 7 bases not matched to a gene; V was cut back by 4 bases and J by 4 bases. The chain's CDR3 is CASSSTSGISYNEQFF. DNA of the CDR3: TGTGCCAGCAGTTCTACTAGCGGGATAAGTTACAATGAGCAGTTCTTC.

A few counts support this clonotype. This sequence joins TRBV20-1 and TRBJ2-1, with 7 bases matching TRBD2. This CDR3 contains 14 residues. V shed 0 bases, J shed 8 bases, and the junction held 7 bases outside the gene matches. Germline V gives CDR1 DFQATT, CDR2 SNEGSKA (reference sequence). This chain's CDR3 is CSARDPAGADEQFF. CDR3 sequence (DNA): TGCAGTGCTAGAGATCCCGCGGGAGCAGATGAGCAGTTCTTC.

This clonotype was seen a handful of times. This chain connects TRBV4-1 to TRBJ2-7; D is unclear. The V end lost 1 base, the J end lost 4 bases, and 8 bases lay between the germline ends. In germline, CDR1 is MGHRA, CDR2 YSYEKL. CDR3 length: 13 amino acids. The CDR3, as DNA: TGCGCCAGCAGCCAAGCCCTGGGGTACGAGCAGTACTTC. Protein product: CASSQALGYEQYF.

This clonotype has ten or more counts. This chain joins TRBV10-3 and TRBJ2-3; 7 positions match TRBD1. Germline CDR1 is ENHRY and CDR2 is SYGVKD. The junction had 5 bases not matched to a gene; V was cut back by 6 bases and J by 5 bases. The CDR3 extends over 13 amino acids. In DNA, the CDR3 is TGTGCCATCAGCGTAGACAGGGTAGATACGCAGTATTTT. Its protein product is CAISVDRVDTQYF.

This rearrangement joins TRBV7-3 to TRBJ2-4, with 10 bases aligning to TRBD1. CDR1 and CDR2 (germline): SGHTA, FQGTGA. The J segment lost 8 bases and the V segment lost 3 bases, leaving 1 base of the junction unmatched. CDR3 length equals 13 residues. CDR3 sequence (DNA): TGTGCCAGCAGCTTCGGGACAGGGGACATTCAGTACTTC. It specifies CASSFGTGDIQYF.

Here the CDR3 reads CASSLYSSYNSPLHF. CDR3 bases: TGTGCCAGCAGCTTGTACTCGTCCTATAATTCACCCCTCCACTTT. This chain connects TRBV5-4 to TRBJ1-6, with D unresolved. The CDR3 is 15 amino acids. V was pared by 1 base and J by 1 base, with 6 bases between. The V gene's germline CDR1 is SGHNT and CDR2 YYREEE (reference sequence).

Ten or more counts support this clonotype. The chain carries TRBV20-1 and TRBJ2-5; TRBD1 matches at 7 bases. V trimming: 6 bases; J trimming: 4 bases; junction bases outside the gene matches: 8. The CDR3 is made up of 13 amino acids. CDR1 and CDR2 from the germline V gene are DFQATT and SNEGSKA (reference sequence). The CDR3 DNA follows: TGCAGTGCCCAGGGCAGGGGGACAGAGACCCAGTACTTC. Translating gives CSAQGRGTETQYF.

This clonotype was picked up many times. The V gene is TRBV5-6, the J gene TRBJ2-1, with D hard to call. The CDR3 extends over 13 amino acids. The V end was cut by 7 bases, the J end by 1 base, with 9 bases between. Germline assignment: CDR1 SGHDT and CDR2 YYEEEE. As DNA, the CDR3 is TGTGCCAGCCAGACTCATTCCTACAATGAGCAGTTCTTC. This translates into CASQTHSYNEQFF.

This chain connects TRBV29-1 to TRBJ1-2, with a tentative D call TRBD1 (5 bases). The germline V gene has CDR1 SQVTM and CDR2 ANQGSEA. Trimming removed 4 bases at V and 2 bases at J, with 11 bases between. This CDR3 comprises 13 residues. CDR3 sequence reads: CSVALRDNYGYTF. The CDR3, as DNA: TGCAGCGTTGCCCTCCGGGACAACTATGGCTACACCTTC.

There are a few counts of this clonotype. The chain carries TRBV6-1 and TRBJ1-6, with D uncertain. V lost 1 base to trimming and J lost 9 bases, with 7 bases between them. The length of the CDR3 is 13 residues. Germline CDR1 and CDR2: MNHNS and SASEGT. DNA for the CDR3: TGTGCCAGCAGTGAAGTGGTGGTTTCACCCCTCCACTTT. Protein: CASSEVVVSPLHF.

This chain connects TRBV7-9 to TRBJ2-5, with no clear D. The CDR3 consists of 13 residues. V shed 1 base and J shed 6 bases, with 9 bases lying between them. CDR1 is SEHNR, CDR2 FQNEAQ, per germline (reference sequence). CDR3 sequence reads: CASSLEGFQTQYF. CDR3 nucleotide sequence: TGTGCCAGCAGCTTAGAGGGCTTCCAGACCCAGTACTTC.

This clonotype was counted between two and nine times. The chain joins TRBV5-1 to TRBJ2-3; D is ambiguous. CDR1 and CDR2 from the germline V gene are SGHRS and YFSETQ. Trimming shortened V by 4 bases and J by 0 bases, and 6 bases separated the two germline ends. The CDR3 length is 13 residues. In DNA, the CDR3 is TGCGCCAGCAGCGGGTTGAGCACAGATACGCAGTATTTT. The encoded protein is CASSGLSTDTQYF. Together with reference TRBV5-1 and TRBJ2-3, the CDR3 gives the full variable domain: KAGVTQTPRYLIKTRGQQVTLSCSPISGHRSVSWYQQTPGQGLQFLFEYFSETQRNKGNFPGRFSGRQFSNSRSEMNVSTLELGDSALYLCASSGLSTDTQYFGPGTRLTVL.

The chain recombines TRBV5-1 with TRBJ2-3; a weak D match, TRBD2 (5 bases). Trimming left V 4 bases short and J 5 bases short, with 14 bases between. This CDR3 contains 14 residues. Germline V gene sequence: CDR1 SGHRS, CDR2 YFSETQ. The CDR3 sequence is CASSPSYREDTQYF. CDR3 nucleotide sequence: TGCGCCAGCAGCCCCAGTTATCGGGAAGATACGCAGTATTTT.

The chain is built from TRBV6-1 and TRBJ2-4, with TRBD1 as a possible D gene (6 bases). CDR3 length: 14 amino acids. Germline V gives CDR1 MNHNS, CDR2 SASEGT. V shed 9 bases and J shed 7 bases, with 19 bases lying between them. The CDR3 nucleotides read TGTGCCAGAGTAGGGACACCAGTTATGAACATTCAGTACTTC. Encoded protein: CARVGTPVMNIQYF.

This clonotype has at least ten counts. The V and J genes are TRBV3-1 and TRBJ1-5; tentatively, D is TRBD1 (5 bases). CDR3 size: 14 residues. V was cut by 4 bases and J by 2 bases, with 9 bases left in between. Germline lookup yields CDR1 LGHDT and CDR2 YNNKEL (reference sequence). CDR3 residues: CASSRRGGNQPQHF. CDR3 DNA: TGTGCCAGCAGCCGCCGGGGCGGCAATCAGCCCCAGCATTTT.

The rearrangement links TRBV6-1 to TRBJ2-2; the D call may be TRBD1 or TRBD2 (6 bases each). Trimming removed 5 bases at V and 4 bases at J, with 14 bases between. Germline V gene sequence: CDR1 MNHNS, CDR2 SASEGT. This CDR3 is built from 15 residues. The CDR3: CASSPTGAITGELFF. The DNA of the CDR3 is TGTGCCAGCAGTCCGACGGGGGCGATCACCGGGGAGCTGTTTTTT.

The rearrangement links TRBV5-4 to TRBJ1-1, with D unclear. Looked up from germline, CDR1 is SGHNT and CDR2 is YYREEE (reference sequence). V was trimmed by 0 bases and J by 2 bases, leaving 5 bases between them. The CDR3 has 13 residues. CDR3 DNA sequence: TGTGCCAGCAGCTTGGACAGTAACACTGAAGCTTTCTTT. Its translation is CASSLDSNTEAFF.

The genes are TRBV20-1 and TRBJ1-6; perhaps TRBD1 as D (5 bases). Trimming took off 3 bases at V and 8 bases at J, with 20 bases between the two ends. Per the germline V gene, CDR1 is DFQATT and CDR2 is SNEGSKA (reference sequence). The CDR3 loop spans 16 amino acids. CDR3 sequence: CSASRASATGHSPLHF. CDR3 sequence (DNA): TGCAGTGCTAGCCGGGCCTCCGCTACGGGGCATTCACCCCTCCACTTT.

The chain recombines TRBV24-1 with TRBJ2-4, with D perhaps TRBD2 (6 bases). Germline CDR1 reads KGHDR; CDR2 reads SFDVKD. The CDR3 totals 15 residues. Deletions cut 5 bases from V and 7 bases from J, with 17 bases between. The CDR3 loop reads CATSAGDRANNIQYF. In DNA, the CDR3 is TGTGCCACCAGTGCGGGAGATCGGGCTAACAACATTCAGTACTTC.

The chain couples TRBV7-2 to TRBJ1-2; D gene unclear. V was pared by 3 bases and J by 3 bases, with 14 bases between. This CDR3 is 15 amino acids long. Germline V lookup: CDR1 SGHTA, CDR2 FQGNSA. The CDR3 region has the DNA TGTGCCAGCAGCTTGAGTACATTCCTAGACTATGGCTACACCTTC. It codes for CASSLSTFLDYGYTF. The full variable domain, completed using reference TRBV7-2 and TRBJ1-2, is GAGVSQSPSNKVTEKGKDVELRCDPISGHTALYWYRQSLGQGLEFLIYFQGNSAPDKSGLPSDRFSAERTGGSVSTLTIQRTQQEDSAVYLCASSLSTFLDYGYTFGSGTRLTVV.

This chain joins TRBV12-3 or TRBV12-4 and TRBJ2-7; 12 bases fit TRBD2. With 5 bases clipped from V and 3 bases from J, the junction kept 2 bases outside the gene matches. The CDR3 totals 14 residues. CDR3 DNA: TGTGCCAGCAGTACTAGCGGGAGGCTCTACGAGCAGTACTTC. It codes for CASSTSGRLYEQYF.

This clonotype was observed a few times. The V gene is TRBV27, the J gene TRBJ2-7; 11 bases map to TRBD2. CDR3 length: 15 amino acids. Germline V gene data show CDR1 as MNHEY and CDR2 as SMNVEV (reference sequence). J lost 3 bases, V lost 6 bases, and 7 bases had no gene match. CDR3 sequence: CASRNPSGGIYEQYF. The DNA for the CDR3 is TGTGCCAGCAGGAACCCTAGCGGGGGGATCTACGAGCAGTACTTC.

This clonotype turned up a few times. Here the CDR3 reads CSAQYNEQFF. For the CDR3, the DNA is TGCAGTGCCCAGTACAATGAGCAGTTCTTC. The chain has TRBV20-1 and TRBJ2-1; no reliable D call. This CDR3 has 10 amino acids. Germline loops: CDR1 DFQATT, CDR2 SNEGSKA (reference sequence). Trimming cost V 6 bases and J 4 bases, with 4 bases left between them.

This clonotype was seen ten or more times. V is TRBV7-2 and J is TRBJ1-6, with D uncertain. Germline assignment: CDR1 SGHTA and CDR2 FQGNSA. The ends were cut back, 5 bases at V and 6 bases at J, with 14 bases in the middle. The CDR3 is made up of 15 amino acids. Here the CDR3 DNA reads TGTGCCAGCAGCCGTACGAGGGATGGTAATTCACCCCTCCACTTT. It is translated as CASSRTRDGNSPLHF.

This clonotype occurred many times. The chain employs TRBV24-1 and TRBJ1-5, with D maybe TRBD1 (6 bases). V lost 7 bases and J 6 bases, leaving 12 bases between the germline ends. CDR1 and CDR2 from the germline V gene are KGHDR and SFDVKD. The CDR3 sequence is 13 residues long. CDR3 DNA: TGTGCCACCAGCGGGGGGGGCAGTCAGCCCCAGCATTTT. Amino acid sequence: CATSGGGSQPQHF.

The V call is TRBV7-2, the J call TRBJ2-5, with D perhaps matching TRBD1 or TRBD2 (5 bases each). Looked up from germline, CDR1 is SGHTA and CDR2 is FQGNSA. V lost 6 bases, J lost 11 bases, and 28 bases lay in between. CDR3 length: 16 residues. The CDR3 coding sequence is TGTGCCAGCAGATCGGCGATCCGGGACCCCTTAAGTAGACAGTACTTC. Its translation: CASRSAIRDPLSRQYF. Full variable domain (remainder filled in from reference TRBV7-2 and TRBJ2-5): GAGVSQSPSNKVTEKGKDVELRCDPISGHTALYWYRQSLGQGLEFLIYFQGNSAPDKSGLPSDRFSAERTGGSVSTLTIQRTQQEDSAVYLCASRSAIRDPLSRQYFGPGTRLLVL.